This T cell receptor (beta chain) was sequenced in a study of cytomegalovirus exposure and HLA in healthy donors. This PCR relied on a set of 60 Vbeta primers and 13 Jbeta primers. The protocol was immunoSEQ multiplex PCR, while the TCRdb copy is restricted to in-frame clones and leaves out a portion. The repertoire holds some 120,000 clones, with around four fifths as singletons. Unrecorded immune exposures were likely, despite nominal health at sampling. The clonotype originates from a man aged 18 to 35 in good health and CMV-seropositive. The sequencing input was PBMCs.

The CDR3 is CAWSHARGNYNEQFF. The CDR3 region has the DNA TGTGCCTGGAGTCACGCGCGGGGGAACTACAATGAGCAGTTCTTC. The V and J genes are TRBV30 and TRBJ2-1, with 7 positions matching TRBD2. The trim removed 2 bases at V and 3 bases at J, leaving 7 bases unmatched. CDR1 and CDR2 from the germline V gene are GTSNPN and SVGIG (reference sequence). This CDR3 has 15 residues.